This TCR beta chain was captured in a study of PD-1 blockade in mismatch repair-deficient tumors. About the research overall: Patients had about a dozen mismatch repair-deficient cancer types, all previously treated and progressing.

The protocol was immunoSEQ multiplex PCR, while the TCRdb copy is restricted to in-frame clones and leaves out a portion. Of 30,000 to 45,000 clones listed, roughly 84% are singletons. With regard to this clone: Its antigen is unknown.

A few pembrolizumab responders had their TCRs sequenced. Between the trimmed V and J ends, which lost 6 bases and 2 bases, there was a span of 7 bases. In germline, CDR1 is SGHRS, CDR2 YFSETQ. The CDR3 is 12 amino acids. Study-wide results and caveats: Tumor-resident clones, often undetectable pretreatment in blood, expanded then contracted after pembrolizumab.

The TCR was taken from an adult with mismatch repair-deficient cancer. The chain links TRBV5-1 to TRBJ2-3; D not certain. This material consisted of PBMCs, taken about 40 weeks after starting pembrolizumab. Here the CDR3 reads CASNAATDTQYF. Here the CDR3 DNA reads TGCGCCAGCAATGCGGCCACAGATACGCAGTATTTT.